This is a list of T cell receptor beta chains from one sample in a study of T cell responses to AZD1222 COVID-19 vaccine. Data came from immunoSEQ multiplex PCR; TCRdb stores just in-frame clones and leaves some out. The data hold around 150,000 clones, with 85% to 90% observed a single time. The material sequenced was peripheral blood, taken on day 0 of AZD1222 vaccination. The receptors stem from an adult in good health. The CDR3 runs from the conserved cysteine through the conserved F or W. D genes are given only for firm matches. Only some rows state a clone size, as once, few, many or a class for expanded clones.

clone_size	d_call	v_call	j_call	cdr3_aa	cdr3_nt
NA	NA	TRBV15	TRBJ1-3	CATSRTGTIEGNTIYF	TGTGCCACCAGCAGAACAGGGACCATTGAAGGCAACACCATATATTTT
NA	NA	TRBV5-1	TRBJ1-1	CASSQVRALGTEAFF	TGCGCCAGCAGCCAAGTCAGGGCGCTGGGCACTGAAGCTTTCTTT
NA	TRBD2	TRBV4-3	TRBJ2-7	CASSQWRSALAGEYYEQYF	TGCGCCAGCAGCCAATGGAGGTCGGCCCTAGCGGGGGAATACTACGAGCAGTACTTC
NA	NA	TRBV7-3	TRBJ1-1	CASSLGMVTEAFF	TGTGCCAGCAGCCTAGGGATGGTGACTGAAGCTTTCTTT
NA	NA	TRBV5-1	TRBJ1-6	CASSLSAGSDSPLHF	TGCGCCAGCAGCTTATCGGCAGGGAGTGATTCACCCCTCCACTTT
NA	NA	TRBV28	TRBJ1-5	CASSPTGYNQPQHF	TGTGCCAGCAGTCCCACAGGGTACAATCAGCCCCAGCATTTT
NA	TRBD1	TRBV3-1/TRBV3-2	TRBJ1-1	CASSLGTAANTEAFF	TGTGCCAGCAGCCTCGGGACAGCCGCGAACACTGAAGCTTTCTTT
few	NA	TRBV7-6	TRBJ2-5	CASSPDGLTGETQYF	TGTGCCAGCAGCCCCGACGGACTAACAGGGGAGACCCAGTACTTC
NA	NA	TRBV11-3	TRBJ1-6	CASSPHFSYNSPLHF	TGTGCCAGCAGCCCCCACTTCTCCTATAATTCACCCCTCCACTTT
NA	NA	TRBV27	TRBJ1-3	CASSSDSNSGNTIYF	TGTGCCAGCAGTTCGGACAGTAACTCTGGAAACACCATATATTTT
NA	NA	TRBV27	TRBJ2-1	CASSLSEVPTSNSSEQFF	TGTGCCAGCAGTTTATCGGAGGTCCCAACTTCGAATAGTAGTGAGCAGTTCTTC
NA	TRBD2	TRBV18	TRBJ2-7	CASSPLAGEYEQYF	TGTGCCAGCTCACCCCTAGCGGGAGAATACGAGCAGTACTTC
NA	NA	TRBV15	TRBJ1-5	CATSRDPGYQPQHF	TGTGCCACCAGCAGAGATCCAGGGTATCAGCCCCAGCATTTT
NA	NA	TRBV7-7	TRBJ2-5	CASSFRGETQYF	TGTGCCAGCAGCTTCAGGGGAGAGACCCAGTACTTC
few	NA	TRBV9	TRBJ1-2	CASSVVGDKLYTF	TGTGCCAGCAGCGTAGTAGGAGACAAACTTTACACCTTC
once	TRBD2	TRBV19	TRBJ2-2	CASSMRTSGSTGELFF	TGTGCCAGTAGTATGAGGACTAGCGGGAGCACCGGGGAGCTGTTTTTT
NA	NA	TRBV7-9	TRBJ2-4	CASSLDSKNIQYF	TGTGCCAGCAGCTTAGACAGTAAAAACATTCAGTACTTC